The 10 T cell receptor beta chains given below trace back to one sample, sequenced in a study of blood T cell repertoires in COVID-19. Profiled with immunoSEQ multiplex PCR; TCRdb holds only in-frame clones, not every one. The top ten hold 10% to 11% of the sample, which has 200,000 to 250,000 clones, nearly 90% seen once. The sequenced sample consisted of PBMCs or T cells enriched from blood (not recorded which). The source of these receptors is a man aged 30-40 years who had recovered from COVID-19.

This clone came up a few times. The chain joins TRBV27 to TRBJ1-1; D might be TRBD1 (5 bases). V lost 8 bases and J 1 base, leaving 11 bases between the germline ends. The CDR3 is made up of 13 amino acids. The V gene's germline CDR1 is MNHEY and CDR2 SMNVEV (reference sequence). CDR3: CASCGHENTEAFF. The CDR3 region has the DNA TGTGCCAGCTGTGGACACGAGAACACTGAAGCTTTCTTT.

This chain joins TRBV9 and TRBJ2-1, with a possible D match to TRBD2 (5 bases). Germline lookup yields CDR1 SGDLS and CDR2 YYNGEE. V lost 1 base and J lost 8, with 16 bases in between. The CDR3 extends over 15 amino acids. CDR3 region: CASSVRGMDPDEQFF. The CDR3 DNA reads TGTGCCAGCAGCGTAAGAGGGATGGACCCCGATGAGCAGTTCTTC.

This chain joins TRBV30 and TRBJ2-1, with D tentatively TRBD2 (5 bases). The germline V gene encodes CDR1 GTSNPN and CDR2 SVGIG (reference sequence). Trimming pared 3 bases from V and 8 bases from J, leaving 14 bases between. The CDR3 is 13 residues long. The DNA for the CDR3 is TGTGCCTGGAGGAGCGGCTTCGTCTATGAGCAGTTCTTC. This gives the protein CAWRSGFVYEQFF.

The V and J genes are TRBV24-1 and TRBJ1-6; D remains unclear. Germline V lookup: CDR1 KGHDR, CDR2 SFDVKD. Trimming removed 4 bases from V and 8 bases from J, with 17 bases in between. CDR3 length: 16 amino acids. CDR3 amino acids: CATSDLPLNTDSPLHF. The CDR3 region has the DNA TGTGCCACCAGTGACCTCCCCTTAAACACCGATTCACCCCTCCACTTT.

The CDR3 loop reads CASHSGANVLTF. CDR3 bases: TGTGCCAGCCATTCCGGGGCCAACGTCCTGACTTTC. The J gene is TRBJ2-6, the V gene TRBV12-3 or TRBV12-4; D is uncertain. Trimming stripped 8 bases from V and 4 bases from J, with 6 bases between. The CDR3 extends over 12 amino acids.

The chain recombines TRBV5-1 with TRBJ2-5; 9 nucleotides agree with TRBD2. The V gene end was trimmed by 5 bases and the J gene end by 5 bases; junction bases not matched to a gene: 19. This CDR3 region has 18 residues. Germline loops: CDR1 SGHRS, CDR2 YFSETQ. The CDR3 coding sequence is TGCGCCAGCAGGTGGAGGACTAGCGAAATCTTTTTGGGGGAGACCCAGTACTTC. It is translated as CASRWRTSEIFLGETQYF.

The rearrangement uses TRBV5-1 and TRBJ2-7, with D possibly matching TRBD1 (6 bases). Trimming took 0 bases from V and 1 from J, leaving 11 bases between them. The germline CDR1 and CDR2 sequences are SGHRS and YFSETQ. CDR3 size: 15 residues. The CDR3 protein is CASSLEFGTSYEQYF. CDR3 sequence (DNA): TGCGCCAGCAGCTTGGAGTTTGGGACATCCTACGAGCAGTACTTC.

To note about this clone: One end of the junction fails to match germline, which may point to a read error. The V gene is TRBV7-2, the J gene TRBJ1-5; 9 nucleotides align to TRBD1. The CDR3 contains 14 residues. Germline assignment: CDR1 SGHTA and CDR2 FQGNSA. Here the CDR3 reads CASSFTGGKQPQHF. The CDR3 DNA reads TGTGCCAGCAGCTTTACAGGGGGCAAGCAGCCCCAGCATTTT. The whole variable domain, remainder taken from reference TRBV7-2 and TRBJ1-5, is GAGVSQSPSNKVTEKGKDVELRCDPISGHTALYWYRQSLGQGLEFLIYFQGNSAPDKSGLPSDRFSAERTGGSVSTLTIQRTQQEDSAVYLCASSFTGGKQPQHFGDGTRLSIL.

The gene calls are TRBV6-5 and TRBJ1-2; 8 nucleotides line up with TRBD1. After removal of 5 bases from V and 4 bases from J, the junction contained 6 bases not matched to a gene. CDR1 and CDR2 from the germline V gene are MNHEY and SVGAGI. The CDR3 has 14 amino acids. The CDR3 spells CASSQGQAVYGYTF. The CDR3 bases are TGTGCCAGCAGTCAGGGACAGGCCGTCTATGGCTACACCTTC.

The gene calls are TRBV11-1 and TRBJ2-2; D gene ambiguous. Trimming left V 5 bases short and J 4 bases short, with 8 bases between. This CDR3 spans 13 amino acids. Germline V gene sequence: CDR1 SGHAT, CDR2 FQDESV (reference sequence). This chain's CDR3 is CASSRRVTGELFF. The CDR3, as DNA: TGTGCCAGCAGCCGCCGGGTCACCGGGGAGCTGTTTTTT.